Included here is one T cell receptor beta chain sequence, with context. The sample originates from a study of blood T cell repertoires in COVID-19. The data were produced by immunoSEQ multiplex PCR, yet TCRdb's version contains in-frame clones alone and is incomplete. The table shows a few hundred thousand clones, with about 85% occurring only once. CDR3 size: 15 residues. Trimming shortened V by 7 bases and J by 0 bases, and 16 bases separated the two germline ends. CDR1 is MNHEY and CDR2 is SMNVEV in the germline V gene (reference sequence). The TCR sequence derives from a woman aged 55-69 years who had recovered from COVID-19. This chain links TRBV27 with TRBJ2-7; no firm D call. The sequencing sample was made of PBMCs or T cells enriched from blood (not recorded which). The CDR3 DNA sequence: TGTGCCAGCATTGATACAGAGAGCAGCTCCTACGAGCAGTACTTC. Protein sequence: CASIDTESSSYEQYF.